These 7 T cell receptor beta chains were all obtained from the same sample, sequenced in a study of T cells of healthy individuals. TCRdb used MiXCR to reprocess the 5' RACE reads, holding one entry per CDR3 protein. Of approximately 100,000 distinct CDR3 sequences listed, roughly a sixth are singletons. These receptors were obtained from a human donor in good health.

CDR3 amino acids: CATSEAGVGTDTQYF. The CDR3 DNA follows: TGTGCCACCAGCGAAGCGGGAGTGGGCACAGATACGCAGTATTTT. The genes are TRBV15 and TRBJ2-3; 8 bases align to TRBD2. In germline, CDR1 is LNHNV, CDR2 YYDKDF (reference sequence). This CDR3 region has 15 residues. V was pared by 5 bases and J by 1 base, with 5 bases of the junction left unmatched.

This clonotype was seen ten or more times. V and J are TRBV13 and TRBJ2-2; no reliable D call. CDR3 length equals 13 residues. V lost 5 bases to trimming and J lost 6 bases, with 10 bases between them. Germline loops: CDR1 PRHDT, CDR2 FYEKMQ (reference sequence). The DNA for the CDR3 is TGTGCCAGCAGCCCCTCATACCCCGGGGAGCTGTTTTTT. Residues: CASSPSYPGELFF.

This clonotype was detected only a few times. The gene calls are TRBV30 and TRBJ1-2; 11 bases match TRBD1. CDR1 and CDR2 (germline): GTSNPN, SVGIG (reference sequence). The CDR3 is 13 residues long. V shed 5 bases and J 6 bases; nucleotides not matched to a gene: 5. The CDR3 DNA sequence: TGTGCCTGGGGACAGGGGGCAGAGCATGGCTACACCTTC. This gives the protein CAWGQGAEHGYTF.

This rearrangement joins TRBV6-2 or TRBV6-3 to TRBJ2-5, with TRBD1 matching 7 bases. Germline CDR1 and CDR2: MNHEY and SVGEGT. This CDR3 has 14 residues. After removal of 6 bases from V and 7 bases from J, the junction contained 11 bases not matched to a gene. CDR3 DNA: TGTGCCAGCAGCCACGGGACAGCCGATGGGACCCAGTACTTC. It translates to CASSHGTADGTQYF.

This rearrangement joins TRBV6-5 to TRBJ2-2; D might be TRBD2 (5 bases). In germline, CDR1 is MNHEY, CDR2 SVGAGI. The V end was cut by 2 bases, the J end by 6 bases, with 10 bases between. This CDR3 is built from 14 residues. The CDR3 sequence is CASSYMRAAGELFF. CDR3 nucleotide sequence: TGTGCCAGCAGTTACATGAGGGCCGCCGGGGAGCTGTTTTTT.

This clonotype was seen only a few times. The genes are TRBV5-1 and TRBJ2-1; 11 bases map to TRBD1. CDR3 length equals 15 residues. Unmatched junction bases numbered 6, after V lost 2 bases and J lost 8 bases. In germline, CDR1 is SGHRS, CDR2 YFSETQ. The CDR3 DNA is TGCGCCAGCAGCTTAGGGACAGGGGGTTTGGATGAGCAGTTCTTC. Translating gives CASSLGTGGLDEQFF.

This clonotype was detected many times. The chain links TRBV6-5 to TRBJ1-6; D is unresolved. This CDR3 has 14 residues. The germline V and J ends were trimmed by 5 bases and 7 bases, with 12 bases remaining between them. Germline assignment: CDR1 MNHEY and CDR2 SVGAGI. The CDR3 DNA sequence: TGTGCCAGCAGTATATACGGGGTCAATTCACCCCTCCACTTT. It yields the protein CASSIYGVNSPLHF.